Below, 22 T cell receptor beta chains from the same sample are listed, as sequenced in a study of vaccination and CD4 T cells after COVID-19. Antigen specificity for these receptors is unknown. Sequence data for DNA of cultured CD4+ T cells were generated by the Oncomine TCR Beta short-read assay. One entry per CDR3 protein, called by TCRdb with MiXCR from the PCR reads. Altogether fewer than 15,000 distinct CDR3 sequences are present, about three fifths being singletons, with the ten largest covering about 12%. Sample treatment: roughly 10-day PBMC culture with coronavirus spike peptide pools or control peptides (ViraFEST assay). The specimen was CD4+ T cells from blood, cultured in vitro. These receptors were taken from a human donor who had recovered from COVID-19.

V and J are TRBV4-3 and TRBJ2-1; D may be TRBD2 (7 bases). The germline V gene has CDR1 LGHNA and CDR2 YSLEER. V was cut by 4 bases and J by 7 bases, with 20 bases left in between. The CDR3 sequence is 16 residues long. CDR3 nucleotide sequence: TGCGCCAGCAGCCCCGAAGGGGGGCTAGCGGAGAATGAGCAGTTCTTC. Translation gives CASSPEGGLAENEQFF.

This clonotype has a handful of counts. CDR3 DNA: TGTGCCAGCAGTGGGAACAGAAATACGCAGTATTTT. Its translation is CASSGNRNTQYF. The V and J genes are TRBV2 and TRBJ2-3; D not certain. V was shortened by 4 bases and J by 7 bases, with 9 bases between the two germline ends. The CDR3 length is 12 residues. Germline-derived CDR1 and CDR2 are SNHLY and FYNNEI.

DNA for the CDR3: TGCAGTGTTGGGACTAGCGGGAGGCTGGGGGATGAGCAGTTCTTC. Translation gives CSVGTSGRLGDEQFF. The V gene is TRBV20-1, the J gene TRBJ2-1, with 15 bases that match TRBD2. This CDR3 comprises 15 residues. With V trimmed by 7 bases and J by 8 bases, 9 bases remained unmatched. Germline V lookup: CDR1 DFQATT, CDR2 SNEGSKA (reference sequence).

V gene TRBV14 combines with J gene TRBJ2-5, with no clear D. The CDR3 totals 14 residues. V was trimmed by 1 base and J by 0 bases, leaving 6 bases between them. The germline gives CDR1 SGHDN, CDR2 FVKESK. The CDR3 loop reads CASSQATYQETQYF. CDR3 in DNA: TGTGCCAGCAGCCAAGCAACGTACCAAGAGACCCAGTACTTC.

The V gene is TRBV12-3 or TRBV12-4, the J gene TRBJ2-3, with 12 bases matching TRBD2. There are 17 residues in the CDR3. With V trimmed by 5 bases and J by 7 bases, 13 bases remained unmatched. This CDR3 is CASSPGLAGRDGNTQYF. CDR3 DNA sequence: TGTGCCAGCAGTCCCGGACTAGCGGGAAGGGATGGGAATACGCAGTATTTT.

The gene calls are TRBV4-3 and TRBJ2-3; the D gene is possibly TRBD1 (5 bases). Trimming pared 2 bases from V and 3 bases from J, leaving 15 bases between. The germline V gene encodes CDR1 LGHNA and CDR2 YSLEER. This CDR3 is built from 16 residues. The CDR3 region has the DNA TGCGCCAGCAGCCAAACTCGTACTGGGGCTACAGATACGCAGTATTTT. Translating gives CASSQTRTGATDTQYF.

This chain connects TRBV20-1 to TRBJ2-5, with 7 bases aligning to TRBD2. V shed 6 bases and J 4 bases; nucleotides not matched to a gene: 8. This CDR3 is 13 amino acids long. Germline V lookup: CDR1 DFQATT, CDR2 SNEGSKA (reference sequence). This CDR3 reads CSAPGRAGETQYF. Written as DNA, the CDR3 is TGCAGTGCCCCGGGGAGGGCGGGAGAGACCCAGTACTTC.

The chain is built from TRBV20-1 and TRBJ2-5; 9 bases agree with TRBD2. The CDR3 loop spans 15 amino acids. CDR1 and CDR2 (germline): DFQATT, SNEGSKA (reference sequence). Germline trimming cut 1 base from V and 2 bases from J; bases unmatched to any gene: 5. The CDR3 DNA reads TGCAGTGCTAGAGTCAGCGGGAGGCCTCAAGAGACCCAGTACTTC. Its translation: CSARVSGRPQETQYF.

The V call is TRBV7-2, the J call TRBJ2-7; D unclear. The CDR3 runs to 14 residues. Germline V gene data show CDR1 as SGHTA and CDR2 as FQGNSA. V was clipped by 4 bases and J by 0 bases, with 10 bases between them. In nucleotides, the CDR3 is TGTGCCAGCAGCTCCCGACGAAGCTCCTACGAGCAGTACTTC. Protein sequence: CASSSRRSSYEQYF.

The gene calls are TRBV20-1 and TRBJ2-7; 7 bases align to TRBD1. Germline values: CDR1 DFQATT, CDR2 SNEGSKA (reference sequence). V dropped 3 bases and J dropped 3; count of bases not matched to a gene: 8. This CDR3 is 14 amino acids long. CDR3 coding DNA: TGCAGTGCTAGGCCGGACAGGAGTGACTACGAGCAGTACTTC. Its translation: CSARPDRSDYEQYF.

Here the CDR3 reads CASRRTANTEAFF. DNA of the CDR3: TGTGCCAGCCGAAGGACAGCGAACACTGAAGCTTTCTTT. The chain couples TRBV19 to TRBJ1-1, with D tentatively TRBD1 (6 bases). CDR1 is LNHDA and CDR2 is SQIVND in the germline V gene (reference sequence). The CDR3 is 13 residues long. The V gene lost 9 bases and the J gene lost 1 base, with 12 bases spanning the gap.

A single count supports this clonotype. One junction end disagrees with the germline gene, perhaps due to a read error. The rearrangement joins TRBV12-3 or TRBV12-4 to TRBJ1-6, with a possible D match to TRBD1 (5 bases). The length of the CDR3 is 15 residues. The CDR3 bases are TGTGTCAGCAGTTCCGGGGGTGCGTATAATTCACCCCTCCACTTT. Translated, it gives CVSSSGGAYNSPLHF.

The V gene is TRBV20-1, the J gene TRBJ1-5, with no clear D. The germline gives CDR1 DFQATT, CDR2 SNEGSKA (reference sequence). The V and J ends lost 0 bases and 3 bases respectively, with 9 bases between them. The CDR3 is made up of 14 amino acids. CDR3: CSARDRIANQPQHF. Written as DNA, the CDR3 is TGCAGTGCTAGAGACCGTATAGCCAATCAGCCCCAGCATTTT.

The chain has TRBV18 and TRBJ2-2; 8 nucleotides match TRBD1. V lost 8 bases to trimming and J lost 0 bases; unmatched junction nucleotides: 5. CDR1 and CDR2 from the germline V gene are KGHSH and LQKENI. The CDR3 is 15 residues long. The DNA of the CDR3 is TGTGCCAGCCGGACAGGGAGCTCGAACACCGGGGAGCTGTTTTTT. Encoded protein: CASRTGSSNTGELFF.

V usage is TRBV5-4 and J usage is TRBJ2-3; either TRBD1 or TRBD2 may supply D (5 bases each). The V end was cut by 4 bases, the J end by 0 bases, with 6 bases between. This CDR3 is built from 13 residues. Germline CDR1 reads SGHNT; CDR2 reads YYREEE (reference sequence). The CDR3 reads CASSRDSTDTQYF. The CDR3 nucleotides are TGTGCCAGCAGCCGGGACAGCACAGATACGCAGTATTTT.

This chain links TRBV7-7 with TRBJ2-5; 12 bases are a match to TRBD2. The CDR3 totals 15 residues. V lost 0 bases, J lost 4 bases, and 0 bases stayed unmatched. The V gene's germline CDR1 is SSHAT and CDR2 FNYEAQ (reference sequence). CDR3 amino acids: CASSLATSGRETQYF. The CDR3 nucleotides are TGTGCCAGCAGCTTAGCGACTAGCGGGAGAGAGACCCAGTACTTC.

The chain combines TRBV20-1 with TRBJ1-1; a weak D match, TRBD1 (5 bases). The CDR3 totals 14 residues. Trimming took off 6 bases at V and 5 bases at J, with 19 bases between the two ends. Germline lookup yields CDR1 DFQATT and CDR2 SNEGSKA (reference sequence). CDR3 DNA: TGCAGTGCGCGACGACAGAAATGGGGAACTGAAGCTTTCTTT. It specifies CSARRQKWGTEAFF.

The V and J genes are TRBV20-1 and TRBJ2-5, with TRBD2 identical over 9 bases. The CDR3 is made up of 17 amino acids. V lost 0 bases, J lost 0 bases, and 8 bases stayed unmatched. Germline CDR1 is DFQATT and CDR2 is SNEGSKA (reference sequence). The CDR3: CSARDFRAGGNQETQYF. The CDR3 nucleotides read TGCAGTGCTAGAGATTTTCGGGCGGGAGGGAACCAAGAGACCCAGTACTTC.

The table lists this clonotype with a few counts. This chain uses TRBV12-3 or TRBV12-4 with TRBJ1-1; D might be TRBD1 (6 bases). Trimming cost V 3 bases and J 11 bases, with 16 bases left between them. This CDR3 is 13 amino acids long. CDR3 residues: CASSLAGANGAFF. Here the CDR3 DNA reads TGTGCCAGCAGTTTGGCAGGGGCTAATGGGGCTTTCTTT.

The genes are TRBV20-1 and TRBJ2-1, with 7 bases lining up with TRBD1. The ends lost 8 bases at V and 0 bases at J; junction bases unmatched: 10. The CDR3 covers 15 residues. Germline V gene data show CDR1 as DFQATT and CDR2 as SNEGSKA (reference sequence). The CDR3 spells CSSTRGDSSYNEQFF. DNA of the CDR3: TGCAGTTCTACTCGAGGGGACAGCTCCTACAATGAGCAGTTCTTC.

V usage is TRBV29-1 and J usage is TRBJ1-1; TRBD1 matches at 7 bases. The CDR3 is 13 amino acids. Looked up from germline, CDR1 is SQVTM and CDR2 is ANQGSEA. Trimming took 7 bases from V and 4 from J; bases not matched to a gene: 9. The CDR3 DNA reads TGCAGCGACCGGACAGGCGGCATCACTGAAGCTTTCTTT. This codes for CSDRTGGITEAFF.

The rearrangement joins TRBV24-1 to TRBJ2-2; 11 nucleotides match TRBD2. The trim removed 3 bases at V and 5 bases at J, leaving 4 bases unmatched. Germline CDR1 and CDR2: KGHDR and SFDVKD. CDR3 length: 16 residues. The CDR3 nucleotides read TGTGCCACCAGTGATCTAGCGGGAGGTGAGACCGGGGAGCTGTTTTTT. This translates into CATSDLAGGETGELFF.